This T cell receptor beta chain comes out of a study of T cells in Graves' hyperthyroidism and ophthalmopathy. Germline V lookup: CDR1 DFQATT, CDR2 SNEGSKA (reference sequence). V lost 0 bases, J lost 1 base, and 4 bases stayed unmatched. The CDR3 contains 16 residues. Amplification of TCR beta CDR3 regions used RNA as the template. Using the HTBI primer set, a first-round RT-PCR was run on the TCR CDR3. TCRdb reprocessed the multiplex PCR reads via MiXCR and lists one record per CDR3 protein. Among 530,000 or so distinct CDR3 sequences listed, 40% to 55% were seen once. This clonotype appeared many times.

The chain has TRBV20-1 and TRBJ1-5; 9 bases align to TRBD1. Sequencing input: peripheral blood or thyroid tissue (not recorded which). The receptor was derived from a woman between 18 and 29 years old with Graves' hyperthyroidism. CDR3 DNA: TGCAGTGCTAGAGAAGGGACAGGGTGGAGCAATCAGCCCCAGCATTTT. Encoded protein: CSAREGTGWSNQPQHF.